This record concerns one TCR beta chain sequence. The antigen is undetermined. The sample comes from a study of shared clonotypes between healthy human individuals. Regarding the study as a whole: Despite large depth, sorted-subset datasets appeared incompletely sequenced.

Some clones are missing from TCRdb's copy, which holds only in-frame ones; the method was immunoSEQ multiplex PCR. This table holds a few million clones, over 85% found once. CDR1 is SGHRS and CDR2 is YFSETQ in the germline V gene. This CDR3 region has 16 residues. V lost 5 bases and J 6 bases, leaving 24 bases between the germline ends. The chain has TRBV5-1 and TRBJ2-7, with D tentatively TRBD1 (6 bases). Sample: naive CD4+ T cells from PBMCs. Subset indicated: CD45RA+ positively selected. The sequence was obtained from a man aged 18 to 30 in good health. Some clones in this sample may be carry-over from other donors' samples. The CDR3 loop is CASRLQSDSLSAEQYF. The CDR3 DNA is TGCGCCAGCAGACTACAATCGGACAGTTTATCGGCCGAGCAGTACTTC.